This entry lists 29 T cell receptor beta chains sequenced from one sample in a study of blood T cell repertoires in COVID-19. Measured with immunoSEQ multiplex PCR; TCRdb has only the in-frame clones, and not every one. The profile shows about 260,000 clones, approximately 87% of them singletons. The sequencing input was peripheral blood. These receptors originate from a woman aged 40 to 49 who had recovered from COVID-19.

The chain combines TRBV28 with TRBJ2-3; D is uncertain. The V end was cut by 3 bases, the J end by 0 bases, with 10 bases between. CDR3 size: 15 residues. The germline V gene encodes CDR1 MDHEN and CDR2 SYDVKM. The CDR3 DNA is TGTGCCAGCAGTTTGTACTTAACTAGCACAGATACGCAGTATTTT. Protein product: CASSLYLTSTDTQYF.

V gene TRBV20-1 combines with J gene TRBJ2-5; the match to TRBD2 covers 14 bases. The CDR3 contains 15 residues. Trimming cost V 3 bases and J 5 bases; bases outside gene matches: 5. The germline V gene encodes CDR1 DFQATT and CDR2 SNEGSKA (reference sequence). The CDR3 loop is CSASLRTSGGETQYF. CDR3 nucleotide sequence: TGCAGTGCTAGTCTTCGGACTAGCGGGGGGGAGACCCAGTACTTC.

The chain couples TRBV6-5 to TRBJ2-7; 7 positions match TRBD1. After removal of 6 bases from V and 2 bases from J, the junction contained 7 bases not matched to a gene. The CDR3 extends over 14 amino acids. Germline V gives CDR1 MNHEY, CDR2 SVGAGI. The CDR3 DNA reads as TGTGCCAGCAGGTCCCGGCAGGGGGCCTACGAGCAGTACTTC. Protein product: CASRSRQGAYEQYF.

The gene calls are TRBV3-1 (or the pseudogene TRBV3-2) and TRBJ1-4; 10 positions agree with TRBD1. In germline, CDR1 is LGHDT, CDR2 YNNKEL (reference sequence). J gave up 6 bases and V 4 bases, and 5 bases lay outside the gene matches. The CDR3 runs 15 residues. The CDR3 nucleotides read TGTGCCAGCAGCCTTATGACAGGGGGCGATGAAAAACTGTTTTTT. Its translation is CASSLMTGGDEKLFF.

This clone was seen only once. The chain uses TRBV5-1 and TRBJ1-2, with 9 bases that match TRBD1. V shed 4 bases, J shed 0 bases, and the junction held 4 bases outside the gene matches. Germline CDR1 is SGHRS and CDR2 is YFSETQ. CDR3 length: 15 residues. The CDR3 DNA follows: TGCGCCAGCAGCCTAGGACAGGGGACTAACTATGGCTACACCTTC. Its translation: CASSLGQGTNYGYTF.

The chain carries TRBV14 and TRBJ1-5, with TRBD1 identical over 9 bases. V shed 1 base and J 5 bases; nucleotides not matched to a gene: 3. Germline V gene sequence: CDR1 SGHDN, CDR2 FVKESK. The CDR3 runs to 15 residues. The CDR3 coding sequence is TGTGCCAGCAGCCAAGGACAGGGGGGTTATCAGCCCCAGCATTTT. Translated, it gives CASSQGQGGYQPQHF.

This chain links TRBV18 with TRBJ2-7; 11 bases align to TRBD1. The CDR3 runs 15 residues. Germline CDR1 and CDR2: KGHSH and LQKENI. Trimming removed 5 bases from V and 5 bases from J; junction bases left unmatched: 8. The CDR3 DNA sequence: TGTGCCAGCTCAGAGTGGACAGGGGGCTCACACGAGCAGTACTTC. This translates into CASSEWTGGSHEQYF.

The chain employs TRBV5-1 and TRBJ2-3; maybe TRBD1 (7 bases). Germline V gene data show CDR1 as SGHRS and CDR2 as YFSETQ. The CDR3 has 16 amino acids. Trimming cost V 4 bases and J 0 bases, with 15 bases left between them. The CDR3 loop is CASSRLTGTSTDTQYF. CDR3 bases: TGCGCCAGCAGCCGCTTGACAGGGACTAGCACAGATACGCAGTATTTT.

J is TRBJ1-1 and V is TRBV21-1; TRBD1 was called by the table and not checked on the DNA. TRBV21-1 is designated a pseudogene. The CDR3 has 15 residues. CDR3 bases: TGTGCCAGGACCCACCCGGGACAGGGTCCCACTGAAGCTTTCTTT. Protein product: CARTHPGQGPTEAFF.

The sample holds one count of this clone. The chain carries TRBV1 and TRBJ2-5; TRBD2 reflects the table's D call only, with no check against the DNA. TRBV1 is tagged as a pseudogene. The CDR3 has 10 amino acids. The CDR3 loop is CTRRDSTQYF. Here the CDR3 DNA reads TGCACCAGGCGGGACTCAACCCAGTACTTC.

This chain connects TRBV12-3 or TRBV12-4 to TRBJ1-2; possible D gene TRBD1, 5 bases. With 7 bases removed from V and 8 bases from J, the gap between germline ends came to 17 bases. The CDR3 loop spans 13 amino acids. This CDR3 reads CASTVTAAGGYTF. The DNA for the CDR3 is TGTGCCAGCACCGTGACAGCCGCAGGGGGCTACACCTTC.

The chain is built from TRBV28 and TRBJ2-2, with TRBD1 identical over 8 bases. Germline loops: CDR1 MDHEN, CDR2 SYDVKM. CDR3 length: 16 residues. Unmatched junction bases numbered 9, after V lost 4 bases and J lost 5 bases. The CDR3 loop reads CASSSRQGIGTGELFF. The CDR3 DNA follows: TGTGCCAGCAGTTCTCGACAGGGGATAGGTACCGGGGAGCTGTTTTTT.

This clone was recorded many times. The chain is built from TRBV5-4 and TRBJ1-2; the match to TRBD1 covers 9 bases. The CDR3 contains 14 residues. Germline V gene lookup returns CDR1 SGHNT and CDR2 YYREEE (reference sequence). V shed 4 bases and J 6 bases; nucleotides not matched to a gene: 7. CDR3 DNA: TGTGCCAGCAGCACCCGACAGGGGGAGGATGGCTACACCTTC. Amino acids: CASSTRQGEDGYTF. Looking up the rest from reference TRBV5-4 and TRBJ1-2 gives the full variable domain: ETGVTQSPTHLIKTRGQQVTLRCSSQSGHNTVSWYQQALGQGPQFIFQYYREEENGRGNFPPRFSGLQFPNYSSELNVNALELDDSALYLCASSTRQGEDGYTFGSGTRLTVV.

V and J are TRBV30 and TRBJ1-2; weak D call: TRBD1 (6 bases). Germline V CDR1 and CDR2: GTSNPN, SVGIG (reference sequence). The CDR3 has 15 residues. The V end lost 2 bases, the J end lost 4 bases, and 17 bases lay between the germline ends. CDR3 sequence (DNA): TGTGCCTGGAGTTCCGAGGAGACAGGCGGCTATGGCTACACCTTC. The encoded protein is CAWSSEETGGYGYTF.

The V gene is TRBV9, the J gene TRBJ2-3; weak D call: TRBD2 (6 bases). The CDR3 loop spans 13 amino acids. V lost 0 bases and J 6 bases, leaving 8 bases between the germline ends. Per germline, CDR1 SGDLS and CDR2 YYNGEE. The CDR3 region is CASSVGGRDTQYF. DNA of the CDR3: TGTGCCAGCAGCGTAGGAGGGAGGGATACGCAGTATTTT.

The count of this clone is one. The chain carries TRBV27 and TRBJ1-2; the D gene is possibly TRBD1 (6 bases). With 6 bases removed from V and 2 bases from J, the gap between germline ends came to 19 bases. There are 16 residues in the CDR3. Germline values: CDR1 MNHEY, CDR2 SMNVEV (reference sequence). CDR3 amino acids: CASSGLWGGPNYGYTF. The CDR3 nucleotides read TGTGCCAGCAGCGGCCTTTGGGGGGGGCCCAACTATGGCTACACCTTC.

This sequence joins TRBV5-4 and TRBJ2-1, with D possibly being TRBD2 (6 bases). The CDR3 has 15 residues. Germline lookup yields CDR1 SGHNT and CDR2 YYREEE (reference sequence). The V end lost 2 bases, the J end lost 3 bases, and 12 bases lay between the germline ends. CDR3 in amino acids: CASSFGRGSYNEQFF. CDR3 DNA sequence: TGTGCCAGCAGCTTCGGTCGGGGGAGCTACAATGAGCAGTTCTTC.

The CDR3 loop reads CSVHNRVSNTEAFF. DNA of the CDR3: TGCAGCGTCCACAACAGGGTGTCGAACACTGAAGCTTTCTTT. The chain employs TRBV29-1 and TRBJ1-1; possibly TRBD1 for D (6 bases). The CDR3 covers 14 residues. The germline V and J ends were trimmed by 6 bases and 1 base, with 15 bases remaining between them. Germline V gene data show CDR1 as SQVTM and CDR2 as ANQGSEA.

With respect to this clone: The same CDR3 arises from other DNA sequences in this sample as well. The J gene is TRBJ1-1, the V gene TRBV3-1 (or the pseudogene TRBV3-2); 8 bases are a match to TRBD1. V shed 6 bases, J shed 4 bases, and the junction held 4 bases outside the gene matches. Germline V CDR1 and CDR2: LGHDT, YNNKEL (reference sequence). CDR3 length equals 13 residues. The CDR3 DNA reads TGTGCCAGCAGTCAGACAGGGGTCACTGAAGCTTTCTTT. This gives the protein CASSQTGVTEAFF.

The chain is built from TRBV5-4 and TRBJ2-1; 10 bases align to TRBD2. This CDR3 has 15 amino acids. Germline V gene data show CDR1 as SGHNT and CDR2 as YYREEE (reference sequence). The V and J ends lost 4 bases and 9 bases, in that order; junction bases with no gene match: 10. Written as DNA, the CDR3 is TGTGCCAGCAGCCTATATCCTAGCGGGGGTGCTGAGCAGTTCTTC. Translating gives CASSLYPSGGAEQFF.

The chain links TRBV6-5 to TRBJ2-7; 11 nucleotides match TRBD2. Unmatched junction bases numbered 6, after V lost 6 bases and J lost 2 bases. Per germline, CDR1 MNHEY and CDR2 SVGAGI. This CDR3 comprises 15 residues. CDR3 sequence: CASSLLAGGPYEQYF. CDR3 bases: TGTGCCAGCAGCTTGTTAGCGGGGGGGCCCTACGAGCAGTACTTC.

The chain is built from TRBV6-2 or TRBV6-3 and TRBJ1-2, with D maybe TRBD1 (5 bases). Trimming left V 5 bases short and J 6 bases short, with 10 bases between. In germline, CDR1 is MNHEY, CDR2 SVGEGT. This CDR3 has 12 amino acids. CDR3 sequence reads: CASSTIRDGYTF. The DNA of the CDR3 is TGTGCCAGCAGTACCATCAGGGATGGCTACACCTTC.

The gene calls are TRBV7-2 and TRBJ1-1; 7 bases match TRBD1. The CDR3 loop spans 14 amino acids. The ends lost 1 base at V and 12 bases at J; junction bases unmatched: 11. Looked up from germline, CDR1 is SGHTA and CDR2 is FQGNSA. CDR3 sequence (DNA): TGTGCCAGCAGCTTAGGGCGGGCGACAGGGAAAACTTTCTTT. As protein: CASSLGRATGKTFF. The whole variable domain, remainder taken from reference TRBV7-2 and TRBJ1-1, is GAGVSQSPSNKVTEKGKDVELRCDPISGHTALYWYRQSLGQGLEFLIYFQGNSAPDKSGLPSDRFSAERTGGSVSTLTIQRTQQEDSAVYLCASSLGRATGKTFFGQGTRLTVV.

This clone was seen once. The J gene is TRBJ2-7, the V gene TRBV18, with 9 nucleotides matching TRBD1. The germline CDR1 and CDR2 sequences are KGHSH and LQKENI. There are 16 residues in the CDR3. The ends lost 0 bases at V and 2 bases at J; junction bases unmatched: 5. CDR3: CASSPPRGQGAYEQYF. The CDR3 region has the DNA TGTGCCAGCTCACCACCGCGGGGACAGGGCGCCTACGAGCAGTACTTC. The whole variable domain, filled in from reference TRBV18 and TRBJ2-7, reads NAGVMQNPRHLVRRRGQEARLRCSPMKGHSHVYWYRQLPEEGLKFMVYLQKENIIDESGMPKERFSAEFPKEGPSILRIQQVVRGDSAAYFCASSPPRGQGAYEQYFGPGTRLTVT.

This clone was seen only once. The chain is built from TRBV18 and TRBJ1-6; tentative D call: TRBD1 (5 bases). The V and J ends lost 3 bases and 10 bases respectively, with 13 bases between them. Germline assignment: CDR1 KGHSH and CDR2 LQKENI. The CDR3 contains 14 residues. The CDR3 region has the DNA TGTGCCAGCTCACCCGGGGGGAAAGGCTCACCCCTCCACTTT. Residues: CASSPGGKGSPLHF.

The chain has TRBV27 and TRBJ1-4; TRBD1 aligns across 9 bases. This CDR3 is 14 amino acids long. V dropped 4 bases and J dropped 8; count of bases not matched to a gene: 5. Looked up from germline, CDR1 is MNHEY and CDR2 is SMNVEV (reference sequence). The chain's CDR3 is CASSYRGLGEKLFF. In DNA, the CDR3 is TGTGCCAGCAGTTACAGGGGGCTAGGGGAAAAACTGTTTTTT.

V usage is TRBV9 and J usage is TRBJ2-1; 7 nucleotides line up with TRBD1. J gave up 1 base and V 3 bases, and 1 base lay outside the gene matches. This CDR3 is built from 14 residues. Germline V gene lookup returns CDR1 SGDLS and CDR2 YYNGEE. CDR3 protein: CASSGGQSYNEQFF. The CDR3 DNA follows: TGTGCCAGCAGCGGGGGACAGTCCTACAATGAGCAGTTCTTC.

The chain combines TRBV12-3 or TRBV12-4 with TRBJ2-7; 9 nucleotides match TRBD1. CDR3 length equals 13 residues. With V trimmed by 6 bases and J by 3 bases, 3 bases remained unmatched. In DNA, the CDR3 is TGTGCCAGCAGGGGACAGGGAAACTACGAGCAGTACTTC. Protein product: CASRGQGNYEQYF.

The J gene is TRBJ2-7, the V gene TRBV6-5, with 9 bases matching TRBD1. Losses at the gene ends were 2 bases for V and 2 bases for J; bases not matched to a gene: 4. This CDR3 is 15 amino acids long. Germline values: CDR1 MNHEY, CDR2 SVGAGI. The CDR3 DNA sequence: TGTGCCAGCAGTTACCGGGACAGGGTAGCCTACGAGCAGTACTTC. Amino acids: CASSYRDRVAYEQYF.